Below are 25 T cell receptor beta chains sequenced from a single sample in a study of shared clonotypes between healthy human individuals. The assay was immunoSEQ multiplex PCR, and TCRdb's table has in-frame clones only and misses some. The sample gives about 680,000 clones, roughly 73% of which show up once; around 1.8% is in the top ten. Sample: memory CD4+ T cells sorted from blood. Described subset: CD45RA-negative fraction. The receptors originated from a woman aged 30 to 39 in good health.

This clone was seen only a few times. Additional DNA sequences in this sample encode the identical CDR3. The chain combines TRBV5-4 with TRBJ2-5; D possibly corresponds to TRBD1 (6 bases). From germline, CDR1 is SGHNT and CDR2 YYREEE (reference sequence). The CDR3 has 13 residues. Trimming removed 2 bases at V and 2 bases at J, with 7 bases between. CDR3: CASSLQGQETQYF. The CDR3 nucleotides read TGTGCCAGCAGCTTACAGGGACAAGAGACCCAGTACTTC.

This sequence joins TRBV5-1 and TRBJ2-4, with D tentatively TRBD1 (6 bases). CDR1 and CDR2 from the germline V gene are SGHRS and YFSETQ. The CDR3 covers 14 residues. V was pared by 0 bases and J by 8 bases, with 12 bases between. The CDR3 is CASSLGPAGDIQYF. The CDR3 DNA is TGCGCCAGCAGCTTGGGGCCAGCAGGGGACATTCAGTACTTC.

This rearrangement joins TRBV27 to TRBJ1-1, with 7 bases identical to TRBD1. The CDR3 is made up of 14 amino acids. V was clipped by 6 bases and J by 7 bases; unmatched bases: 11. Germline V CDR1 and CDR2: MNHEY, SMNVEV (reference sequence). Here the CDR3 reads CASREGTAFYEAFF. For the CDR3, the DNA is TGTGCCAGCAGGGAAGGGACAGCCTTTTATGAAGCTTTCTTT.

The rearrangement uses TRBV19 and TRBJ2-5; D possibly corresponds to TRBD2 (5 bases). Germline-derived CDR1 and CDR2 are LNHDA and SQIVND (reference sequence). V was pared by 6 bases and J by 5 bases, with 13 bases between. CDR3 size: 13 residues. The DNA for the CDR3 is TGTGCCAGTAGGTCAACCGAGGGCGAGACCCAGTACTTC. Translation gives CASRSTEGETQYF.

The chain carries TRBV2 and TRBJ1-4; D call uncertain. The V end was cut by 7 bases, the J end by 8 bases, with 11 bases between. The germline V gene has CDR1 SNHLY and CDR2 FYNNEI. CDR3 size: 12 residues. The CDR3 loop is CASNPGREKLFF. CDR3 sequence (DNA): TGTGCCAGCAACCCAGGACGGGAAAAACTGTTTTTT.

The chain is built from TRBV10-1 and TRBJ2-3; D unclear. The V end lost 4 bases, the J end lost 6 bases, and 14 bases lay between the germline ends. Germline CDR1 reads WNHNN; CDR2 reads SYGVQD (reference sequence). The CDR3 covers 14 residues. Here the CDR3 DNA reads TGCGCCAGCAGTGCTCAGCCTTACTCGGATACGCAGTATTTT. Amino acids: CASSAQPYSDTQYF.

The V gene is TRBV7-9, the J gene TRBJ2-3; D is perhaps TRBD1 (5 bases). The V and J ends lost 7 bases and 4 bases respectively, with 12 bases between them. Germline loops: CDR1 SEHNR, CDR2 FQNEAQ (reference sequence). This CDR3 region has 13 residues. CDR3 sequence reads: CASTGLVADTQYF. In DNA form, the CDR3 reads TGTGCCAGCACAGGGTTGGTGGCAGATACGCAGTATTTT.

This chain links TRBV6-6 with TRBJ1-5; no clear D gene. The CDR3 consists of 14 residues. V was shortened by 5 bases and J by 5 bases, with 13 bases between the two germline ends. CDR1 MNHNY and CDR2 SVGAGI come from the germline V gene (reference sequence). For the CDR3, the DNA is TGTGCCAGCAGTCAGCAAGAACGCCATCAGCCCCAGCATTTT. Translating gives CASSQQERHQPQHF.

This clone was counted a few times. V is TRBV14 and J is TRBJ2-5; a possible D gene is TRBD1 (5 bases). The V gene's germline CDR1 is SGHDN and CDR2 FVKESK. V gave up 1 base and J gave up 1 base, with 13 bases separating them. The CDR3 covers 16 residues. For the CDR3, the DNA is TGTGCCAGCAGCCAAGGACGCATTGGGGCCCAAGAGACCCAGTACTTC. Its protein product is CASSQGRIGAQETQYF. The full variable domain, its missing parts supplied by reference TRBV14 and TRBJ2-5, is EAGVTQFPSHSVIEKGQTVTLRCDPISGHDNLYWYRRVMGKEIKFLLHFVKESKQDESGMPNNRFLAERTGGTYSTLKVQPAELEDSGVYFCASSQGRIGAQETQYFGPGTRLLVL.

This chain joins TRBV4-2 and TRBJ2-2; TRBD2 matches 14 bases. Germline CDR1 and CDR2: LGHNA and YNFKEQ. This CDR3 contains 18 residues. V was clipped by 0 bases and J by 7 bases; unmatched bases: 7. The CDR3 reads CASSQDGTSGRGGGELFF. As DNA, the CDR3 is TGTGCCAGCAGCCAAGATGGGACTAGCGGGAGAGGGGGCGGGGAGCTGTTTTTT.

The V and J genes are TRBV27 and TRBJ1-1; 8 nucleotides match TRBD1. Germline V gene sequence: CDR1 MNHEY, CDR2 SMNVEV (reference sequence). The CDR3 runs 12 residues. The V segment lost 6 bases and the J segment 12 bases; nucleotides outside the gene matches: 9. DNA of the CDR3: TGTGCCAGCAGAACCGGACAGGGTCGATCTTTCTTT. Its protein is CASRTGQGRSFF.

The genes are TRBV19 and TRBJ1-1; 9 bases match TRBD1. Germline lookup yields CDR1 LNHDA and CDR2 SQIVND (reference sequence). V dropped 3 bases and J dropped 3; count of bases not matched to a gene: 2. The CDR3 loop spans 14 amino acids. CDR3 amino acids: CASSIRQGDTEAFF. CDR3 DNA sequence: TGTGCCAGTAGTATCCGACAGGGGGACACTGAAGCTTTCTTT.

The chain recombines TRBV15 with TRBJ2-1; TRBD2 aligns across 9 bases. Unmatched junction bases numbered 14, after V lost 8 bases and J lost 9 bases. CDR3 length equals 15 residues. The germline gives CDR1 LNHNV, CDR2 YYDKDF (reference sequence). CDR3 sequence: CATELAGGSVGEQFF. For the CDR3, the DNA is TGTGCCACCGAACTAGCGGGTGGGTCCGTTGGTGAGCAGTTCTTC.

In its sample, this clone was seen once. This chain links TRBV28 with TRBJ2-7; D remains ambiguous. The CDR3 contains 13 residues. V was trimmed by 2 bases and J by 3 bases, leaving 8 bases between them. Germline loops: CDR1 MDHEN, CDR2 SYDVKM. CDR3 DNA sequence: TGTGCCAGCAGTTTACCCAGACACTACGAGCAGTACTTC. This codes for CASSLPRHYEQYF. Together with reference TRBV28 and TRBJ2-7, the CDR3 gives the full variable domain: DVKVTQSSRYLVKRTGEKVFLECVQDMDHENMFWYRQDPGLGLRLIYFSYDVKMKEKGDIPEGYSVSREKKERFSLILESASTNQTSMYLCASSLPRHYEQYFGPGTRLTVT.

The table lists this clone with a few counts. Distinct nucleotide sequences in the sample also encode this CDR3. The CDR3 nucleotides are TGTGCCAGCAGCCGGGACAGGGTCGGCGGCTACACCTTC. Amino acid sequence: CASSRDRVGGYTF. This rearrangement joins TRBV6-5 to TRBJ1-2, with 9 bases fitting TRBD1. V was clipped by 6 bases and J by 8 bases; unmatched bases: 7. The CDR3 has 13 amino acids. CDR1 is MNHEY and CDR2 is SVGAGI in the germline V gene.

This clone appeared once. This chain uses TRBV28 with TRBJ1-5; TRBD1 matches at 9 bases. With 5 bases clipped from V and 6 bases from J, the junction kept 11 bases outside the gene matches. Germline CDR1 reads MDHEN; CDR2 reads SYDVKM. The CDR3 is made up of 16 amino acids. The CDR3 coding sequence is TGTGCCAGCAGTCCACTCGGGACAGGGATTCGTCAGCCCCAGCATTTT. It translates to CASSPLGTGIRQPQHF.

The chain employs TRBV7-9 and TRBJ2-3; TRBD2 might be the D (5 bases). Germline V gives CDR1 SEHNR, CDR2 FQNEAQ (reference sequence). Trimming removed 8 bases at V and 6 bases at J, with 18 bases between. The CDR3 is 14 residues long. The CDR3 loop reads CASAEAGPHDTQYF. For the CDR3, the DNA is TGTGCCAGCGCGGAGGCCGGGCCCCACGATACGCAGTATTTT.

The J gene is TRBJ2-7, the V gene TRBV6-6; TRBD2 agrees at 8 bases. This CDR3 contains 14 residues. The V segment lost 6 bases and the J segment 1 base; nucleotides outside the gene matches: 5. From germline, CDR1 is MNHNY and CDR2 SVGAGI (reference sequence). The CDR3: CASSPGGGSYEQYF. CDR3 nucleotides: TGTGCCAGCAGCCCCGGGGGGGGGTCCTACGAGCAGTACTTC.

CDR3 in DNA: TGCGCCAGCAGTGGACCGCCAGGGCGGTCGGGCACTGAAGCTTTCTTT. Translated, it gives CASSGPPGRSGTEAFF. This sequence joins TRBV10-1 and TRBJ1-1; D may be TRBD1 (5 bases). The CDR3 is made up of 16 amino acids. V lost 4 bases and J lost 4, with 19 bases in between. Germline-derived CDR1 and CDR2 are WNHNN and SYGVQD (reference sequence).

CDR3 coding DNA: TGTGCCATCAGTGACCCCGGGACAGGGGTTACTCTAGGAGAAAAACTGTTTTTT. It translates to CAISDPGTGVTLGEKLFF. V gene TRBV10-3 combines with J gene TRBJ1-4; 10 positions match TRBD1. Germline loops: CDR1 ENHRY, CDR2 SYGVKD. V lost 3 bases to trimming and J lost 8 bases; unmatched junction nucleotides: 15. This CDR3 has 18 residues.

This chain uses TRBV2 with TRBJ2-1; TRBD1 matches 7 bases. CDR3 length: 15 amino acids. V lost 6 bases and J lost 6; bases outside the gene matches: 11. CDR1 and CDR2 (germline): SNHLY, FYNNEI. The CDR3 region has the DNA TGTGCCAGCAGGGACCGGGACAGTTTGGGCAATGAGCAGTTCTTC. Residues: CASRDRDSLGNEQFF.

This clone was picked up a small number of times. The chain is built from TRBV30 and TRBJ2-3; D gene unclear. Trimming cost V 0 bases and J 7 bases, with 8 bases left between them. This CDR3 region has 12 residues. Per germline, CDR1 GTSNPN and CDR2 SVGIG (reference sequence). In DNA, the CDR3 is TGTGCCTGGAGTGTAATTGGGCATACGCAGTATTTT. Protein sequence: CAWSVIGHTQYF.

This CDR3 reads CASSLAGTTAAEAFF. Written as DNA, the CDR3 is TGTGCCAGCAGCCTAGCAGGGACAACAGCTGCTGAAGCTTTCTTT. The chain is built from TRBV9 and TRBJ1-1, with D possibly being TRBD1 (6 bases). CDR3 length equals 15 residues. CDR1 is SGDLS and CDR2 is YYNGEE in the germline V gene. V shed 4 bases and J shed 6 bases, with 19 bases lying between them.

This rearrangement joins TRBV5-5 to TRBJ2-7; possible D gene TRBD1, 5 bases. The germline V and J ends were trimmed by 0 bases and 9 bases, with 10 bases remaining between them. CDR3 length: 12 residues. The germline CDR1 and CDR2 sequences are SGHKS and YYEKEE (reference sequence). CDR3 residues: CASSLAGHGQYF. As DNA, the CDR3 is TGTGCCAGCAGCTTGGCCGGACACGGGCAGTACTTC.

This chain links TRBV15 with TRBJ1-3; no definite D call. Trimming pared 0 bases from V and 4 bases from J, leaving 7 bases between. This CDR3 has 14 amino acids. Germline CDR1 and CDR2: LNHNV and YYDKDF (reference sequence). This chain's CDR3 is CATSRDGEGNTIYF. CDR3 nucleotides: TGTGCCACCAGCAGAGATGGTGAGGGAAACACCATATATTTT.